Listed below are T cell receptor beta chains from one sample, sequenced in a study of early T cells in non-severe SARS-CoV-2 infection. Each CDR3 protein is one row after TCRdb ran MiXCR on the 5' RACE reads. The sample carries about 64,000 distinct CDR3 sequences, around 13% recorded once. Sequencing used whole blood. These receptors originate from an adult who was a healthcare worker with PCR-confirmed SARS-CoV-2 infection or an uninfected control (not recorded which). CDR3s include the opening cysteine and the closing phenylalanine or tryptophan. The D gene is left open where the match is weak. The size of a clone is reported for some rows only, either as once, few or many, or as a class for expanded clones.

clone_size	d_call	v_call	j_call	cdr3_nt	cdr3_aa
.	.	TRBV6-2/TRBV6-3	TRBJ1-1	TGTGCCAGCAGTTACTCTACCAACACTGAAGCTTTCTTT	CASSYSTNTEAFF
.	.	TRBV5-1	TRBJ1-2	TGCGCCAGCAGCTTGGACAGGGCAAAGACCTTC	CASSLDRAKTF
few	.	TRBV20-1	TRBJ2-3	TGCAGTGCTAGCCAAATGACCCCGAGCACAGATACGCAGTATTTT	CSASQMTPSTDTQYF
.	TRBD2	TRBV12-3/TRBV12-4	TRBJ2-3	TGTGCCAGCAGTTTGGCTAGCGGGGGGGCCGGTACGCAGTATTTT	CASSLASGGAGTQYF
.	.	TRBV6-6	TRBJ1-3	TGTGCCAGCAGTCACGGGGGCTCTGGAAACACCATATATTTT	CASSHGGSGNTIYF
.	.	TRBV27	TRBJ1-1	TGTGCCAGCAGAACCAGGGAGACGATGAACACTGAAGCTTTCTTT	CASRTRETMNTEAFF
many	.	TRBV29-1	TRBJ1-1	TGCAGCGTTGATCCAGGAACCCCTTTGAACACTGAAGCTTTCTTT	CSVDPGTPLNTEAFF
few	.	TRBV4-2	TRBJ1-2	TGTGCCAGCAGCCAAGATTCCCAGGTCTCGAACTATGGCTACACCTTC	CASSQDSQVSNYGYTF
many	.	TRBV28	TRBJ2-3	TGTGCCAGCAGTTTACCGGGACTTAGCACAGATACGCAGTATTTT	CASSLPGLSTDTQYF
.	TRBD1	TRBV6-1	TRBJ2-3	TGTGCCAGCAGACGGGACAGGGAGAAAGATACGCAGTATTTT	CASRRDREKDTQYF
few	.	TRBV3-1	TRBJ2-2	TGTGCCAGCAGCCAAGAGAGGAACACCGGGGAGCTGTTTTTT	CASSQERNTGELFF
few	TRBD1	TRBV18	TRBJ1-6	TGTGCCAGCTCACCGACAGGGGATGCAGGATCACCCCTCCACTTT	CASSPTGDAGSPLHF
.	.	TRBV29-1	TRBJ2-2	TGCAGCGTTGACAGGTCGAACACCGGGGAGCTGTTTTTT	CSVDRSNTGELFF
few	TRBD2	TRBV5-6	TRBJ2-7	TGTGCCAGCAGCCACACCGGACTAGCGGGTCCTTACGAGCAGTACTTC	CASSHTGLAGPYEQYF
few	.	TRBV6-2/TRBV6-3	TRBJ2-7	TGTGCCAGCACACAACACGATACCTACGAGCAGTACTTC	CASTQHDTYEQYF
few	.	TRBV6-1	TRBJ2-1	TGTGCCAGCAGTGAAGGTATGCCCTACAATGAGCAGTTCTTC	CASSEGMPYNEQFF
few	.	TRBV7-9	TRBJ1-5	TGTGCCAGCAGCAACTCCAATAGCAATCAGCCCCAGCATTTT	CASSNSNSNQPQHF
.	.	TRBV7-8	TRBJ2-1	TGTGCCAGCAGCTTAACCCTGAGCAATGAGCAGTTCTTC	CASSLTLSNEQFF
many	.	TRBV14	TRBJ1-1	TGTGCCAGCAGCCAAGATTTCGGACAGCCTTACACTGAAGCTTTCTTT	CASSQDFGQPYTEAFF
few	.	TRBV5-4	TRBJ2-1	TGTGCCAGCAGCCATTCAGGGCCTAGGAGCTCCTACAATGAGCAGTTCTTC	CASSHSGPRSSYNEQFF
.	.	TRBV9	TRBJ1-4	TGTGCCAGCAGCGTGGGCAGGCGGAACACTAATGAAAAACTGTTTTTT	CASSVGRRNTNEKLFF
many	TRBD1	TRBV5-1	TRBJ1-2	TGCGCCAGCAGGGGACAGGGTGAAGGCTACACCTTC	CASRGQGEGYTF
.	.	TRBV11-2	TRBJ2-1	TGTGCCAGCAGCTTAAAACTCCCGGGCCACAATGAGCAGTTCTTC	CASSLKLPGHNEQFF
.	.	TRBV10-3	TRBJ2-7	TGTGCCATCAGAAAGGACAGGGAGGGTTACGAGCAGTACTTC	CAIRKDREGYEQYF
many	TRBD1	TRBV20-1	TRBJ2-7	TGCAGTGCTGTCCCGGACAGGGGCTACGAGCAGTACTTC	CSAVPDRGYEQYF
few	.	TRBV7-2	TRBJ2-5	TGTGCCAGCAGTTCCTCACTAAGGGGAGAGACCCAGTACTTC	CASSSSLRGETQYF
many	TRBD1	TRBV7-2	TRBJ2-7	TGTGCCAGCAGCCCATGGACAGGGGGCTACGAGCAGTACTTC	CASSPWTGGYEQYF
many	TRBD2	TRBV5-1	TRBJ2-4	TGCGCCAGCAGCTATCGGACGGGAGGAGAGAACATTCAGTACTTC	CASSYRTGGENIQYF
many	.	TRBV6-5	TRBJ2-2	TGTGCCAGCAGTTGGAACCGGGACCCGGGCGCCGGGGAGCTGTTTTTT	CASSWNRDPGAGELFF
few	.	TRBV24-1	TRBJ1-6	TGTGCCACCAGTCCGGGACGGGACAATTCACCCCTCCACTTT	CATSPGRDNSPLHF
.	.	TRBV7-2	TRBJ2-2	TGTGCCAGCAGCTTATATCTGCAACCGAACACCGGGGAGCTGTTTTTT	CASSLYLQPNTGELFF
many	.	TRBV14	TRBJ1-1	TGTGCCAGCAGCTATGAGATCGGTGAAGCTTTCTTT	CASSYEIGEAFF
many	.	TRBV12-3/TRBV12-4	TRBJ1-4	TGTGCCAGCACTTGGGTTGCGGCTAATGAAAAACTGTTTTTT	CASTWVAANEKLFF
few	.	TRBV29-1	TRBJ2-3	TGCAGCGTTTCCGGATGGTGGCAGACCAGCACAGATACGCAGTATTTT	CSVSGWWQTSTDTQYF
few	.	TRBV6-1	TRBJ2-7	TGTGCCAGCAGTGTGGCGGGGAGCTACGAGCAGTACTTC	CASSVAGSYEQYF
.	.	TRBV11-2	TRBJ2-3	TGTGCCAGCAGCCAAGGAGCCCTAACAGATACGCAGTATTTT	CASSQGALTDTQYF
.	TRBD1	TRBV7-9	TRBJ2-7	TGTGCCAGCAGCTTAGCCGGGACAGGGGGCTTTGAGCAGTACTTC	CASSLAGTGGFEQYF
many	.	TRBV9	TRBJ2-2	TGTGCCAGCAGCGTAGAAGAGACCCGGAACACCGGGGAGCTGTTTTTT	CASSVEETRNTGELFF
.	.	TRBV7-3	TRBJ1-1	TGTGCCAGCAGCGCTCGGACGGGGTTGAGGACTGAAGCTTTCTTT	CASSARTGLRTEAFF
few	.	TRBV19	TRBJ2-1	TGTGCCAGTAGTGCCGCCTACCGATACAATGAGCAGTTCTTC	CASSAAYRYNEQFF
few	.	TRBV29-1	TRBJ2-7	TGCAGCGTTGAAGGGGGGGGCCTCGAGCAGTACTTC	CSVEGGGLEQYF
.	.	TRBV11-2	TRBJ1-6	TGTGCCAGCAGCTTAGGCAGGGCGCATAATTCACCCCTCCACTTT	CASSLGRAHNSPLHF
few	.	TRBV24-1	TRBJ1-5	TGTGCCACCAGTGACGGGTATAGCAATCAGCCCCAGCATTTT	CATSDGYSNQPQHF
many	.	TRBV6-6	TRBJ1-1	TGTGCCAGCAGTTATAGCCCCCGGGGGCCGAACACTGAAGCTTTCTTT	CASSYSPRGPNTEAFF
many	TRBD1	TRBV20-1	TRBJ2-7	TGCAGTGTAATTCCCGGGGACAGGAGCTCCTACGAGCAGTACTTC	CSVIPGDRSSYEQYF
.	.	TRBV29-1	TRBJ2-7	TGCAGCGTATCGTCTAGCTCCTACGAGCAGTACTTC	CSVSSSSYEQYF
many	.	TRBV20-1	TRBJ2-7	TGCAGTGCCTTGGGCCGAGGGGCCTACGAGCAGTACTTC	CSALGRGAYEQYF
few	TRBD2	TRBV18	TRBJ2-1	TGTGCCAGCTCACCCTCTAGCGGGGCGGTTGAGCAGTTCTTC	CASSPSSGAVEQFF
many	TRBD2	TRBV7-6	TRBJ2-1	TGTGCCAGCAGCGCCCACCGGCGCGGGGGGGCGCCGTCTGAGCAGTTCTTC	CASSAHRRGGAPSEQFF
.	.	TRBV7-2	TRBJ2-7	TGTGCCAGCAGCTTAGTCCTGACGTCGGGGGAGCAGTACTTC	CASSLVLTSGEQYF
few	.	TRBV29-1	TRBJ2-7	TGCAGCGTTGACAGCCCGTCGAGGAGCGAGCAGTACTTC	CSVDSPSRSEQYF
many	.	TRBV19	TRBJ1-1	TGTGCCAGTAGTATAGGTGAGGCAAACACTGAAGCTTTCTTT	CASSIGEANTEAFF
.	.	TRBV5-1	TRBJ2-2	TGCGCCAGACAAGACCCGAACACCGGGGAGCTGTTTTTT	CARQDPNTGELFF
many	TRBD1	TRBV27	TRBJ2-7	TGTGCCAGCAAGAGACAGGGGGCTCCCTACGAGCAGTACTTC	CASKRQGAPYEQYF